The 16 T cell receptor beta chains listed next were all sequenced from one sample in a study of blood T cell repertoires in COVID-19. Some clones are missing from TCRdb's copy, which holds only in-frame ones; the method was immunoSEQ multiplex PCR. The data hold about 220,000 clones, with about 82% observed a single time. The sequenced sample was peripheral blood. Receptors originate from an older woman with COVID-19, enrolled during active disease.

The gene calls are TRBV9 and TRBJ1-2; maybe TRBD1 (5 bases). CDR1 SGDLS and CDR2 YYNGEE come from the germline V gene. The CDR3 totals 15 residues. Trimming removed 0 bases from V and 8 bases from J, with 17 bases in between. CDR3 sequence (DNA): TGTGCCAGCAGCGTAGAGGGATCAGGGAGGATGGGCTACACCTTC. As protein: CASSVEGSGRMGYTF.

V and J are TRBV4-2 and TRBJ2-1; the match to TRBD2 covers 11 bases. This CDR3 is 15 amino acids long. Trimming took 0 bases from V and 6 from J; bases not matched to a gene: 1. In germline, CDR1 is LGHNA, CDR2 YNFKEQ. The DNA for the CDR3 is TGTGCCAGCAGCCAAGAGACTAGCGGGATCAATGAGCAGTTCTTC. Protein: CASSQETSGINEQFF.

The chain joins TRBV7-2 to TRBJ2-7, with D tentatively TRBD1 (6 bases). The V end was cut by 1 base, the J end by 2 bases, with 12 bases between. The CDR3 runs 15 residues. Germline loops: CDR1 SGHTA, CDR2 FQGNSA. The CDR3 DNA reads TGTGCCAGCAGCTTAGTTGGTAGGGACACCTACGAGCAGTACTTC. Its protein product is CASSLVGRDTYEQYF.

The chain is built from TRBV6-5 and TRBJ2-1; TRBD2 matches 8 bases. V gave up 6 bases and J gave up 6 bases; unmatched junction bases: 10. This CDR3 region has 15 residues. The V gene's germline CDR1 is MNHEY and CDR2 SVGAGI. In nucleotides, the CDR3 is TGTGCCAGCAGAAGGACTAGCATCTTAGGCAATGAGCAGTTCTTC. This codes for CASRRTSILGNEQFF.

This clone was counted a few times. This sequence joins TRBV29-1 and TRBJ2-7, with TRBD1 matching over 7 bases. After removal of 6 bases from V and 7 bases from J, the junction contained 6 bases not matched to a gene. In germline, CDR1 is SQVTM, CDR2 ANQGSEA. This CDR3 region has 11 residues. CDR3 amino acids: CSVYRGLEQYF. The CDR3 nucleotides read TGCAGCGTGTACAGGGGCCTGGAGCAGTACTTC.

The chain employs TRBV19 and TRBJ1-1, with a weak D call TRBD1 (6 bases). V gave up 4 bases and J gave up 5 bases, with 17 bases separating them. The CDR3 is made up of 15 amino acids. Germline V lookup: CDR1 LNHDA, CDR2 SQIVND (reference sequence). The CDR3: CASSNLFQGKTEAFF. The CDR3 DNA reads TGTGCCAGTAGTAACTTATTCCAGGGGAAAACTGAAGCTTTCTTT.

V gene TRBV7-2 combines with J gene TRBJ1-6; no clear D gene. V was clipped by 2 bases and J by 9 bases, with 17 bases between them. Per germline, CDR1 SGHTA and CDR2 FQGNSA. The CDR3 is made up of 16 amino acids. CDR3 bases: TGTGCCAGCAGCTTAACTACTGCGGGAGGTGGTTCACCCCTCCACTTT. Translated, it gives CASSLTTAGGGSPLHF.

The chain links TRBV2 to TRBJ1-5; 10 bases line up with TRBD1. Unmatched junction bases numbered 6, after V lost 6 bases and J lost 7 bases. The CDR3 contains 14 residues. CDR1 and CDR2 from the germline V gene are SNHLY and FYNNEI. Here the CDR3 reads CASRLGQGGQPQHF. In nucleotides, the CDR3 is TGTGCCAGCAGACTAGGACAGGGGGGACAGCCCCAGCATTTT. Supplemented by reference TRBV2 and TRBJ1-5, the full variable domain reads EPEVTQTPSHQVTQMGQEVILRCVPISNHLYFYWYRQILGQKVEFLVSFYNNEISEKSEIFDDQFSVERPDGSNFTLKIRSTKLEDSAMYFCASRLGQGGQPQHFGDGTRLSIL.

The chain links TRBV5-6 to TRBJ2-7; D may be TRBD1 (7 bases). The germline CDR1 and CDR2 sequences are SGHDT and YYEEEE. The length of the CDR3 is 14 residues. V lost 5 bases and J lost 2, with 14 bases in between. The CDR3 DNA sequence: TGTGCCAGCAGTTTGACCAGGGGGGCCTACGAGCAGTACTTC. Translation gives CASSLTRGAYEQYF.

This rearrangement joins TRBV4-2 to TRBJ1-2, with D perhaps TRBD1 (5 bases). The CDR3 is 15 amino acids. Between the trimmed V and J ends, which lost 3 bases and 6 bases, there was a span of 17 bases. Germline CDR1 and CDR2: LGHNA and YNFKEQ. The CDR3 loop is CASSQAQVRGNGYTF. DNA of the CDR3: TGTGCCAGCAGCCAGGCACAGGTTAGAGGAAATGGCTACACCTTC.

The chain couples TRBV20-1 to TRBJ2-3, with TRBD2 matching 10 bases. CDR1 is DFQATT, CDR2 SNEGSKA, per germline (reference sequence). The CDR3 consists of 11 residues. CDR3 region: CSSGLADTQYF. The CDR3 DNA follows: TGCAGCTCGGGACTAGCGGATACGCAGTATTTT.

The V and J genes are TRBV14 and TRBJ2-7, with D perhaps matching TRBD1 (5 bases). Germline V lookup: CDR1 SGHDN, CDR2 FVKESK. V was trimmed by 4 bases and J by 2 bases, leaving 18 bases between them. This CDR3 has 16 amino acids. DNA for the CDR3: TGTGCCAGCAGCCCAGGGTCACACAGGACGACCTACGAGCAGTACTTC. Translated: CASSPGSHRTTYEQYF.

This chain joins TRBV4-2 and TRBJ1-2; TRBD1 is a possible D gene (6 bases). The CDR3 has 16 amino acids. In germline, CDR1 is LGHNA, CDR2 YNFKEQ. The ends were cut back, 0 bases at V and 4 bases at J, with 15 bases in the middle. The CDR3 region has the DNA TGTGCCAGCAGCCAAGATCTTGCGGGGGCAGGCTATGGCTACACCTTC. Translating it yields CASSQDLAGAGYGYTF.

The chain recombines TRBV11-2 with TRBJ2-7, with D hard to call. Trimming left V 1 base short and J 0 bases short, with 4 bases between. Looked up from germline, CDR1 is SGHAT and CDR2 is FQNNGV. This CDR3 has 13 amino acids. The CDR3 spells CASSLARSYEQYF. DNA for the CDR3: TGTGCCAGCAGCTTAGCCCGCTCCTACGAGCAGTACTTC.

This sequence joins TRBV10-3 and TRBJ1-1, with TRBD1 identical over 8 bases. V shed 5 bases, J shed 1 base, and the junction held 6 bases outside the gene matches. The CDR3 extends over 15 amino acids. The V gene's germline CDR1 is ENHRY and CDR2 SYGVKD. The CDR3 loop is CAISFGQGENTEAFF. In DNA form, the CDR3 reads TGTGCCATCAGTTTTGGACAGGGAGAGAACACTGAAGCTTTCTTT.

CDR3 nucleotide sequence: TGTGCCAGCAGTGCCGGGACTAGCGGGAGCCGGTTCTACAATGAGCAGTTCTTC. It translates to CASSAGTSGSRFYNEQFF. The J gene is TRBJ2-1, the V gene TRBV27; 14 nucleotides align to TRBD2. The length of the CDR3 is 18 residues. The V gene end was trimmed by 5 bases and the J gene end by 3 bases; junction bases not matched to a gene: 9. Looked up from germline, CDR1 is MNHEY and CDR2 is SMNVEV (reference sequence).